This T cell receptor beta chain appears in the sequencing data of a study of T cells in Graves' hyperthyroidism and ophthalmopathy. RNA transcripts provided the source from which TCR beta CDR3 regions were amplified. With the HTBI primer set, the TCR CDR3 went through a first round of RT-PCR. TCRdb re-called the multiplex PCR reads with MiXCR, one entry per CDR3 protein. The data show about 610,000 distinct CDR3 sequences, around 15% seen once. Study results and caveats: A median approximately 6.8 months before onset, the model predicted ophthalmopathy.

With duration under 3 months, ophthalmopathy was active: Clinical Activity Score at least 3, NOSPECS at least 4. For this clonotype: Its matching antigen is unknown.

Germline-derived CDR1 and CDR2 are DFQATT and SNEGSKA (reference sequence). Deletions cut 5 bases from V and 3 bases from J, with 14 bases between. The CDR3 is made up of 13 amino acids. The chain combines TRBV20-1 with TRBJ2-7; tentatively, D is TRBD2 (6 bases). What was sequenced was blood. This sequence originates from a middle-aged woman with Graves' ophthalmopathy. Here the CDR3 DNA reads TGCAGTGCTGGACCAGCGGAGGGCTACGAGCAGTACTTC. It yields the protein CSAGPAEGYEQYF.